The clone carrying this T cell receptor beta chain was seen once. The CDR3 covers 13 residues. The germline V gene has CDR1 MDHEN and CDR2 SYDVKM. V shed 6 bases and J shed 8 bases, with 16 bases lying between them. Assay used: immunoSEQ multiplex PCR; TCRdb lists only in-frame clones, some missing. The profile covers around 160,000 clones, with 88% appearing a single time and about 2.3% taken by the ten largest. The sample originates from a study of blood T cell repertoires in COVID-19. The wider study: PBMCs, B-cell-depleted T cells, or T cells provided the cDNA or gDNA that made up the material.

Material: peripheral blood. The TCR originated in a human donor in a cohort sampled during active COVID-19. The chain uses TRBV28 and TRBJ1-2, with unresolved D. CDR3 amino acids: CASRERVRGGYTF. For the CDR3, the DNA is TGTGCCAGCAGGGAAAGGGTTCGAGGGGGCTACACCTTC.